Shown below are 8 T cell receptor beta chains from a single sample sequenced in a study of shared clonotypes between healthy human individuals. Profiling relied on immunoSEQ multiplex PCR, and the TCRdb table lists in-frame clones only, not all of them. Of approximately 980,000 clones listed, around 80% are singletons. The sample consisted of memory CD4+ T cells sorted from blood. The subset: CD45RA-negative fraction. These receptor sequences come from a man aged 18 to 29 in good health.

This clone was seen only once. Distinct nucleotide sequences in the sample also encode this CDR3. The rearrangement joins TRBV5-1 to TRBJ2-5; perhaps TRBD1 as D (5 bases). Germline assignment: CDR1 SGHRS and CDR2 YFSETQ. This CDR3 spans 13 amino acids. V gave up 0 bases and J gave up 5 bases, with 8 bases separating them. In nucleotides, the CDR3 is TGCGCCAGCAGCTTGGGGTCAGGGGAGACCCAGTACTTC. Translating gives CASSLGSGETQYF.

This clone was recorded only once. The chain is built from TRBV7-2 and TRBJ2-4; TRBD2 might be the D (5 bases). CDR3 size: 15 residues. The V gene lost 0 bases and the J gene lost 1 base, with 7 bases spanning the gap. Germline CDR1 SGHTA, CDR2 FQGNSA. The CDR3 DNA sequence: TGTGCCAGCAGCTTAGCGGCTAGCGCCAAAAACATTCAGTACTTC. Its protein product is CASSLAASAKNIQYF.

The chain combines TRBV5-1 with TRBJ2-5; a possible D gene is TRBD2 (5 bases). Trimming took off 6 bases at V and 8 bases at J, with 17 bases between the two ends. The germline gives CDR1 SGHRS, CDR2 YFSETQ. CDR3 length: 13 residues. The CDR3 region is CASTPGEGTTQYF. The DNA of the CDR3 is TGCGCCAGCACCCCGGGTGAGGGAACCACCCAGTACTTC.

The V gene is TRBV5-6, the J gene TRBJ2-3; 10 bases are shared with TRBD2. There are 16 residues in the CDR3. Germline-derived CDR1 and CDR2 are SGHDT and YYEEEE. Losses at the gene ends were 3 bases for V and 2 bases for J; bases not matched to a gene: 6. The CDR3 DNA reads TGTGCCAGCAGCTATACTAGCGGGATAATCACAGATACGCAGTATTTT. Amino acids: CASSYTSGIITDTQYF.

V is TRBV10-3 and J is TRBJ1-5; D perhaps matches TRBD1 (5 bases). The germline gives CDR1 ENHRY, CDR2 SYGVKD. V lost 5 bases, J lost 4 bases, and 18 bases lay in between. The CDR3 runs to 16 residues. The CDR3 nucleotides read TGTGCCATCAGTCCCTCAGGCGGGGCTGGGAATCAGCCCCAGCATTTT. This codes for CAISPSGGAGNQPQHF.

The gene calls are TRBV6-1 and TRBJ2-2; 10 bases align to TRBD2. Germline-derived CDR1 and CDR2 are MNHNS and SASEGT. The CDR3 has 21 amino acids. V gave up 2 bases and J gave up 3 bases; unmatched junction bases: 18. DNA for the CDR3: TGTGCCAGCAGTGAAACGCAACCATTTCGGGGTCTAGCGGGAGACACCGGGGAGCTGTTTTTT. Protein: CASSETQPFRGLAGDTGELFF.

The V gene is TRBV7-2, the J gene TRBJ2-3; 9 bases are shared with TRBD1. The germline V gene has CDR1 SGHTA and CDR2 FQGNSA. This CDR3 region has 15 residues. J gave up 5 bases and V 3 bases, and 6 bases lay outside the gene matches. The CDR3 loop is CASSFGTGKRDTQYF. The CDR3 DNA reads TGTGCCAGCAGCTTCGGGACAGGGAAACGAGATACGCAGTATTTT.

On this clone itself: The sample holds other DNA sequences that translate to the same CDR3. The chain carries TRBV5-4 and TRBJ2-7; no clear D gene. V lost 2 bases and J 4 bases, leaving 10 bases between the germline ends. The CDR3 is 13 residues long. Per the germline V gene, CDR1 is SGHNT and CDR2 is YYREEE (reference sequence). Written as DNA, the CDR3 is TGTGCCAGCAGCTTTGGAGCTGGTTACGAGCAGTACTTC. This encodes CASSFGAGYEQYF.